A selection of T cell receptor beta chains follows, all from one sample in a study of blood T cell repertoires in COVID-19. Profiling relied on immunoSEQ multiplex PCR, and the TCRdb table lists in-frame clones only, not all of them. The table has 78,000 or so clones, around 83% seen once. The specimen was peripheral blood. These receptors were collected from a human donor in a cohort sampled during active COVID-19. CDR3s leave out the opening cysteine and the closing phenylalanine or tryptophan.

v_call cdr3_aa
TRBV5-1 ASSFLGERANVLT
TRBV6-4 ASSAEPVGEETQY
TRBV7-3 ASSPFSLSATEAF
TRBV7-9 ASSPWTGGTYNEQF
TRBV11-2 ASSLARTGLSDTQY
TRBV7-2 ASSLFRVGGVTDTQY
TRBV18 ASSLSTATNEKLF
TRBV2 ASNNRGSETQY
TRBV5-1 ASSNYYEQY
TRBV7-6 ASSSRLAGGGNEQF
TRBV30 ARDGLGTNEKLF
TRBV15 ATSREGTSNTEAF
TRBV11-3 ASSGTGTGGFGELF
TRBV7-2 ASSQTGERIQPQH
TRBV11-3 ASSLGGSYNTDTQY
TRBV19 ASSNNNRGEQF
TRBV2 ASRDRGVTEAF
TRBV11-3 ASSLDSHQETQY
TRBV7-2 ASSFQGAGTEAF
TRBV11-2 ASSSLGQGANEQF
TRBV5-1 ASSLGTSGGANEQF
TRBV3-1/TRBV3-2 ASSPGQGPEQY
TRBV19 ATRGQGGQPQH
TRBV28 ASSLRQAGNTIY
TRBV2 ASSEFGDGYT
TRBV27 ASSEGVALSTDTQY
TRBV5-1 ASHPGTGGTEAF
TRBV5-1 ASSRTGTDYGYT